The entry below describes one TCR beta chain. Antigen: not known. These data belong to a study of shared clonotypes between healthy human individuals. Study details: The study used three CD4 naive, three CD4 memory, two CD8 naive and one CD8 memory plate per donor.

Per the original data handling: ImmunoSEQ supplied junction-only sequences lacking quality scores, so filtering was different. TCRdb's table, derived via immunoSEQ multiplex PCR, lists solely in-frame clones and lacks some. That table gives V, J and clone size, and the DNA gave D and trimming. The data contain 2.3 million or so clones, more than 80% of them singletons. The CDR3 runs 15 residues. V lost 5 bases, J lost 6 bases, and 18 bases lay in between. Per germline, CDR1 SGHVS and CDR2 FQNEAQ. Into CD45RA+ naive and CD45RA-negative memory subsets, the CD4+ cells were split. Findings of the study overall: Expectations were that clonotype sharing among donors would be affected by sequencing depth.

This chain uses TRBV7-8 with TRBJ2-3; TRBD2 is a possible D gene (5 bases). Sequences were obtained from naive CD4+ T cells from PBMCs. Noted subset: CD45RA+ positively selected. The source of this sequence is a man between 18 and 35 years old in good health. Some clones in this sample may be carry-over from other donors' samples. The CDR3 loop is CASSVYTLRGDTQYF. Here the CDR3 DNA reads TGTGCCAGCAGCGTATACACCCTTCGCGGGGATACGCAGTATTTT.